These 12 T cell receptor beta chains were all obtained from the same sample, sequenced in a study of blood T cell repertoires in COVID-19. TCRdb's copy holds only in-frame clones and misses some; the assay was immunoSEQ multiplex PCR. The data hold 34,000 or so clones, with around 87% observed a single time. The sequencing sample was made of peripheral blood. The receptors stem from a middle-aged man with active or convalescent COVID-19.

V usage is TRBV27 and J usage is TRBJ2-1; 9 nucleotides align to TRBD2. Germline V gene sequence: CDR1 MNHEY, CDR2 SMNVEV (reference sequence). The CDR3 totals 14 residues. Germline trimming cut 5 bases from V and 9 bases from J; bases unmatched to any gene: 8. CDR3 DNA: TGTGCCAGCAGTCGCCTAGCGGGATTAGGTGAGCAGTTCTTC. Translating it yields CASSRLAGLGEQFF.

The genes are TRBV18 and TRBJ1-4; TRBD1 agrees at 7 bases. This CDR3 has 16 residues. With V trimmed by 4 bases and J by 3 bases, 8 bases remained unmatched. Germline V gives CDR1 KGHSH, CDR2 LQKENI. The CDR3 loop reads CASSRLRTGANEKLFF. The CDR3 region has the DNA TGTGCCAGCTCACGGCTGCGGACAGGAGCTAATGAAAAACTGTTTTTT.

J is TRBJ2-7 and V is TRBV11-2; 10 bases map to TRBD1. The CDR3 length is 15 residues. J was trimmed by 3 bases and V by 5 bases; bases with no gene match: 7. Germline lookup yields CDR1 SGHAT and CDR2 FQNNGV. The CDR3 reads CASSPPGTGVYEQYF. DNA for the CDR3: TGTGCCAGCAGCCCCCCCGGGACAGGGGTCTACGAGCAGTACTTC.

The V and J genes are TRBV7-2 and TRBJ2-2, with a possible D match to TRBD2 (6 bases). V lost 5 bases and J lost 7, with 17 bases in between. Germline loops: CDR1 SGHTA, CDR2 FQGNSA. The CDR3 sequence is 15 residues long. The CDR3 loop is CASSGRGRRGGELFF. DNA for the CDR3: TGTGCCAGCAGCGGACGAGGGAGGAGGGGCGGGGAGCTGTTTTTT.

This clone was counted once. The DNA for the CDR3 is TGCAGCGTCGAACAGGGATCCGGGGCCAACGTCCTGACTTTC. Translation gives CSVEQGSGANVLTF. The gene calls are TRBV29-1 and TRBJ2-6; maybe TRBD1 (6 bases). This CDR3 region has 14 residues. Trimming pared 6 bases from V and 4 bases from J, leaving 13 bases between. Germline V lookup: CDR1 SQVTM, CDR2 ANQGSEA.

The V gene is TRBV29-1, the J gene TRBJ2-1; 7 bases are shared with TRBD1. This CDR3 is built from 13 residues. V was pared by 6 bases and J by 8 bases, with 10 bases of the junction left unmatched. The germline V gene encodes CDR1 SQVTM and CDR2 ANQGSEA. In DNA, the CDR3 is TGCAGCGTCTTTGTAGACAGGGATGATGAGCAGTTCTTC. Residues: CSVFVDRDDEQFF.

This clone was observed a few times. The chain combines TRBV9 with TRBJ2-1; TRBD2 agrees at 12 bases. The CDR3 contains 17 residues. CDR1 is SGDLS, CDR2 YYNGEE, per germline. Trimming removed 6 bases from V and 0 bases from J; junction bases left unmatched: 7. The CDR3 sequence is CASTRTSGTSSYNEQFF. CDR3 bases: TGTGCCAGCACACGGACTAGCGGGACGAGCTCCTACAATGAGCAGTTCTTC.

The chain carries TRBV20-1 and TRBJ2-3; 8 bases line up with TRBD2. V shed 3 bases and J 0 bases; nucleotides not matched to a gene: 2. Germline loops: CDR1 DFQATT, CDR2 SNEGSKA (reference sequence). The CDR3 has 14 residues. The CDR3 reads CSASRLASTDTQYF. The CDR3 DNA reads as TGCAGTGCTAGTAGACTAGCGAGCACAGATACGCAGTATTTT.

The chain couples TRBV9 to TRBJ2-5; TRBD2 aligns across 8 bases. The trim removed 4 bases at V and 4 bases at J, leaving 9 bases unmatched. CDR1 and CDR2 (germline): SGDLS, YYNGEE. The CDR3 has 15 amino acids. In DNA, the CDR3 is TGTGCCAGCAGCCGGATGGCGGGAGGAGGAGAGACCCAGTACTTC. Its protein is CASSRMAGGGETQYF.

The J gene is TRBJ2-1, the V gene TRBV7-2, with TRBD1 identical over 9 bases. The CDR3 loop spans 13 amino acids. Germline CDR1 reads SGHTA; CDR2 reads FQGNSA. With 0 bases clipped from V and 12 bases from J, the junction kept 3 bases outside the gene matches. CDR3 sequence reads: CASSLAADRGQFF. DNA of the CDR3: TGTGCCAGCAGCTTAGCAGCGGACAGGGGGCAGTTCTTC.

The chain carries TRBV6-6 and TRBJ2-1, with TRBD1 as a possible D gene (5 bases). The CDR3 length is 12 residues. V was clipped by 2 bases and J by 6 bases, with 5 bases between them. Germline V gene lookup returns CDR1 MNHNY and CDR2 SVGAGI (reference sequence). The CDR3 nucleotides read TGTGCCAGCAGTTACCAGGGCAATGAGCAGTTCTTC. This codes for CASSYQGNEQFF.

The CDR3 DNA reads TGCGCCAGCAGCTTGGCTGTAGGGGCAGATACGCAGTATTTT. This gives the protein CASSLAVGADTQYF. This chain connects TRBV5-1 to TRBJ2-3, with a possible D match to TRBD1 (5 bases). The CDR3 is 14 amino acids. Germline CDR1 SGHRS, CDR2 YFSETQ. V dropped 0 bases and J dropped 4 bases, with 9 bases sitting between them.